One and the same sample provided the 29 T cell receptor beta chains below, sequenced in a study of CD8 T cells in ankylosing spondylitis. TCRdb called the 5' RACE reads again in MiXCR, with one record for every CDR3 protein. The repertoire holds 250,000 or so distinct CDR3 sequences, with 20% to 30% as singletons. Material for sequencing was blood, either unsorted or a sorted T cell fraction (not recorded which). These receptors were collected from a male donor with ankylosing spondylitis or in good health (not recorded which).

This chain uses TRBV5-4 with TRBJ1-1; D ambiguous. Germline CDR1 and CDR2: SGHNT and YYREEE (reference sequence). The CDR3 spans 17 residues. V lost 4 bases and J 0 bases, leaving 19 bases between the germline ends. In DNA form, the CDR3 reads TGTGCCAGCAGCCCTGGAGGGCGACCCAAGCTGAACACTGAAGCTTTCTTT. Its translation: CASSPGGRPKLNTEAFF.

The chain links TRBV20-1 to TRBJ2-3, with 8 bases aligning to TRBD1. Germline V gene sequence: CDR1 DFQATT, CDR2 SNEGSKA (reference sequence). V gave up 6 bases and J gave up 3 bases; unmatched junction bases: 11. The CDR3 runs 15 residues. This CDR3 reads CSAKGARGRTDTQYF. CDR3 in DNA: TGCAGTGCCAAAGGGGCCAGGGGGCGGACAGATACGCAGTATTTT.

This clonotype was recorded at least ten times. CDR3 residues: CASSEALEPQHF. The CDR3 coding sequence is TGTGCCAGCAGTGAAGCTCTGGAGCCCCAGCATTTT. This chain links TRBV2 with TRBJ1-5; D is unclear. The CDR3 spans 12 residues. V was pared by 0 bases and J by 8 bases, with 5 bases between. The germline V gene has CDR1 SNHLY and CDR2 FYNNEI.

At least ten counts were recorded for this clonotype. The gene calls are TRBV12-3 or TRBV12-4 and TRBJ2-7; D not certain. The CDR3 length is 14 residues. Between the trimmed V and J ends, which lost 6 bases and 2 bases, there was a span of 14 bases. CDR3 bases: TGTGCCAGCAGCCCGAACCCTACCGCCTACGAGCAGTACTTC. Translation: CASSPNPTAYEQYF.

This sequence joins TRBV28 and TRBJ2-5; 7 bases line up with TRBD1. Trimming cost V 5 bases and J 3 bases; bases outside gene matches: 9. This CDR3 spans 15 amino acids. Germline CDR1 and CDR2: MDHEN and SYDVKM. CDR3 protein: CASSTGTAGEETQYF. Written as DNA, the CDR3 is TGTGCCAGCAGTACAGGGACAGCCGGAGAAGAGACCCAGTACTTC.

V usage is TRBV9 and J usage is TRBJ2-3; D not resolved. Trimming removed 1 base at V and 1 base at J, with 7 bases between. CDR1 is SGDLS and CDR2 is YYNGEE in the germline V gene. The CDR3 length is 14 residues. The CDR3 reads CASSVRSGTDTQYF. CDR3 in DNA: TGTGCCAGCAGCGTAAGATCGGGCACAGATACGCAGTATTTT.

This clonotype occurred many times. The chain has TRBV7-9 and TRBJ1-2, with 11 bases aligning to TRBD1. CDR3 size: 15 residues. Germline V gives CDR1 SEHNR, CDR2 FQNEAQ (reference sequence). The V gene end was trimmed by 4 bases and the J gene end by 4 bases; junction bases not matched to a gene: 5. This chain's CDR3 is CASSWTGGGIYGYTF. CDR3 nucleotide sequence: TGTGCCAGCAGCTGGACAGGGGGCGGCATCTATGGCTACACCTTC.

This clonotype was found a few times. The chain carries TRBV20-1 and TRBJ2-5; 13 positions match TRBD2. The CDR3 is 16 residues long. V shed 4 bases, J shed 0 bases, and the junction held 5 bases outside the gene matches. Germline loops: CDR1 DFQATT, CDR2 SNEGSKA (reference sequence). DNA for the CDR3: TGCAGTGCTAAAGGGACTAGCGGGGATCACCAAGAGACCCAGTACTTC. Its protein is CSAKGTSGDHQETQYF.

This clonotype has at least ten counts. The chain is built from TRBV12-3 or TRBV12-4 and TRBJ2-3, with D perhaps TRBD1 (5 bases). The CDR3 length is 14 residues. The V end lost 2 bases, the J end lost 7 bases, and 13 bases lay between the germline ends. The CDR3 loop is CASSLKRGRNTQYF. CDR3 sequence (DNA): TGTGCCAGCAGTTTAAAAAGGGGCCGAAATACGCAGTATTTT.

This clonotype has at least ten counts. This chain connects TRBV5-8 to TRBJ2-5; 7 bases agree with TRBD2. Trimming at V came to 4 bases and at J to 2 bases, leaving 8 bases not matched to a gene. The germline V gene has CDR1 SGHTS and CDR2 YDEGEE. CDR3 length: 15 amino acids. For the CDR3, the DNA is TGTGCCAGCAGCACTCGGACTAGTCAACAAGAGACCCAGTACTTC. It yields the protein CASSTRTSQQETQYF.

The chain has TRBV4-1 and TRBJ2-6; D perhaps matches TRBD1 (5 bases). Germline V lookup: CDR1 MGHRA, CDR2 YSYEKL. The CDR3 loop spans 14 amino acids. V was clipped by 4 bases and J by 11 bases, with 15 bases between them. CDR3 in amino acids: CASSPTQGEDVLTF. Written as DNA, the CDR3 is TGCGCCAGCAGCCCAACCCAGGGTGAAGACGTCCTGACTTTC.

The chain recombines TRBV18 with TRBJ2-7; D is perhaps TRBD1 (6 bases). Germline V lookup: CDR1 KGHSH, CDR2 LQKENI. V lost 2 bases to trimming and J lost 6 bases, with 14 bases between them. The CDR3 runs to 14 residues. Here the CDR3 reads CASSPSAGDPEQYF. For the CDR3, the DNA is TGTGCCAGCTCACCATCGGCAGGGGACCCCGAGCAGTACTTC.

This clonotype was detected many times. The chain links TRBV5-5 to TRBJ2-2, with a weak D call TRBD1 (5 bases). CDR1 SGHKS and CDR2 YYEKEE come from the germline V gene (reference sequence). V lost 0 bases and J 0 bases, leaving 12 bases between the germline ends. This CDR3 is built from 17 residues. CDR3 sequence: CASSLARVRTNTGELFF. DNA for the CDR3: TGTGCCAGCAGCTTGGCCAGGGTCAGGACGAACACCGGGGAGCTGTTTTTT.

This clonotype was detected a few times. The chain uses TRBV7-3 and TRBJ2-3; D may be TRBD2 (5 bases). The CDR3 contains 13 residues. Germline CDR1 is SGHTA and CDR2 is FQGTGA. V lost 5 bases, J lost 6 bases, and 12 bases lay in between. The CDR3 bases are TGTGCCAGCAGCCTCGCGAGGGCGGATACGCAGTATTTT. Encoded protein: CASSLARADTQYF.

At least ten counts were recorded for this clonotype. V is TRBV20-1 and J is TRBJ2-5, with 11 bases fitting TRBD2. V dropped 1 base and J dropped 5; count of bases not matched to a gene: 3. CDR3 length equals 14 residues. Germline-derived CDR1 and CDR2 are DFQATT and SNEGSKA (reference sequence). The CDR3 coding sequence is TGCAGTGCTAGAGGTTTAGCGGGGGGGGAGACCCAGTACTTC. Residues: CSARGLAGGETQYF.

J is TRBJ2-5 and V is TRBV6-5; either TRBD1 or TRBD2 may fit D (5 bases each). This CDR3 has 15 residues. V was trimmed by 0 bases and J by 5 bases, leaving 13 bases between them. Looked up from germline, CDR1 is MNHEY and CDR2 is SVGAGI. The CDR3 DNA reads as TGTGCCAGCAGTTACTCTGGGACCCTGGAGGAGACCCAGTACTTC. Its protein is CASSYSGTLEETQYF.

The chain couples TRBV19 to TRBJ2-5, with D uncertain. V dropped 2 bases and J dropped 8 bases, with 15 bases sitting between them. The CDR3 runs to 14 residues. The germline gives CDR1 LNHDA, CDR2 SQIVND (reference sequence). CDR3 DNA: TGTGCCAGTAGTATATGGCGAGAAGCAAGAACCCAGTACTTC. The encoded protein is CASSIWREARTQYF.

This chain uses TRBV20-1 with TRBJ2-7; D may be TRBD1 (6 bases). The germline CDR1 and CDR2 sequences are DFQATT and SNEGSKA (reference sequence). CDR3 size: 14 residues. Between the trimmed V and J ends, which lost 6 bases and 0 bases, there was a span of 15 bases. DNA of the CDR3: TGCAGTGCCGAAACACGACAGGCCTCCTACGAGCAGTACTTC. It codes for CSAETRQASYEQYF.

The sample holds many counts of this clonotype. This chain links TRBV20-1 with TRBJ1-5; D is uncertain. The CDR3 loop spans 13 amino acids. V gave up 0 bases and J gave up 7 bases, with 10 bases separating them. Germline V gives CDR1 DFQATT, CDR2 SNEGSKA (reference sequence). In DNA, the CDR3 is TGCAGTGCTAGAGATGTGGGGAAACAGCCCCAGCATTTT. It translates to CSARDVGKQPQHF.

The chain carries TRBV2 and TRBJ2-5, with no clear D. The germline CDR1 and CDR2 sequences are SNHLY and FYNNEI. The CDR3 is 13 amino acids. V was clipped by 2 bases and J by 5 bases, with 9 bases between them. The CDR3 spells CASSENLGETQYF. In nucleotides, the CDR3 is TGTGCCAGCAGTGAAAACCTAGGGGAGACCCAGTACTTC.

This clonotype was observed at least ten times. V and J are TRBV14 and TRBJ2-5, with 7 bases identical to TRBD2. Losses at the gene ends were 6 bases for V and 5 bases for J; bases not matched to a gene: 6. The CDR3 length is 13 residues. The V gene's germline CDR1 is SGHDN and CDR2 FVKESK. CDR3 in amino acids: CASSRTRRETQYF. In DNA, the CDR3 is TGTGCCAGCAGTCGGACTAGGCGGGAGACCCAGTACTTC.

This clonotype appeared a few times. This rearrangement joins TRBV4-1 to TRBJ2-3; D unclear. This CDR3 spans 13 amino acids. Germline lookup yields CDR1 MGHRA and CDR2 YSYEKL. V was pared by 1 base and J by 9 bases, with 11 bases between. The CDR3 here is CASSQVVETTQYF. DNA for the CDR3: TGCGCCAGCAGCCAAGTTGTTGAAACAACGCAGTATTTT.

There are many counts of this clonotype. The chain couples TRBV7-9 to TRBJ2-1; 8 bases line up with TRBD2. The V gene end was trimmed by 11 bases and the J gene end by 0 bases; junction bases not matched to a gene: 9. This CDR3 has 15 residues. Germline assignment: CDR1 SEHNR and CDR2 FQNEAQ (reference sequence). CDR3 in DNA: TGTGCCCTTACCGGCGGGGGGAGCTCCTACAATGAGCAGTTCTTC. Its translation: CALTGGGSSYNEQFF.

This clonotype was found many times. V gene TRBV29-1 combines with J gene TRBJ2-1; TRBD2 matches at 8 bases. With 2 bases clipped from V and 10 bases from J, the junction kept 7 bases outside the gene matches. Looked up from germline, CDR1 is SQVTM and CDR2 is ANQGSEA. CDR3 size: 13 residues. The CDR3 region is CSVETAGGREQFF. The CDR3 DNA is TGCAGCGTTGAAACCGCGGGAGGCAGGGAGCAGTTCTTC.

The CDR3 nucleotides read TGCAGCGCCCGAATCGACAGGGCCGCAGATACGCAGTATTTT. Translation gives CSARIDRAADTQYF. This sequence joins TRBV29-1 and TRBJ2-3; 7 bases line up with TRBD1. CDR1 SQVTM and CDR2 ANQGSEA come from the germline V gene. The CDR3 runs to 14 residues. V lost 7 bases to trimming and J lost 4 bases; unmatched junction nucleotides: 11.

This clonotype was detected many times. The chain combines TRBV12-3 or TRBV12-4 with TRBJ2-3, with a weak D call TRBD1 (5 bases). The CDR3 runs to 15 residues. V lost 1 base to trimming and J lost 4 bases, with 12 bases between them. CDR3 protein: CASSLEAGWADTQYF. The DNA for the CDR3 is TGTGCCAGCAGTTTAGAGGCAGGGTGGGCAGATACGCAGTATTTT.

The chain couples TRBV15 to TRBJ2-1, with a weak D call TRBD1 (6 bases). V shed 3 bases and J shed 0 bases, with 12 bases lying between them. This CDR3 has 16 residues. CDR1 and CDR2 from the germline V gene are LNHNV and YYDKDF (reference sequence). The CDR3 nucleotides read TGTGCCACCAGCAGGGGACACGGCAGCTCCTACAATGAGCAGTTCTTC. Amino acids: CATSRGHGSSYNEQFF.

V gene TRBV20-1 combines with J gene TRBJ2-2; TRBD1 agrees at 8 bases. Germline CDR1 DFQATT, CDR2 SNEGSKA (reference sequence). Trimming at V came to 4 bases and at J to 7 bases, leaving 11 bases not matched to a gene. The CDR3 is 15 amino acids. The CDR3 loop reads CSAIDRGLGDGELFF. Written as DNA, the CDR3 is TGCAGTGCTATCGACAGGGGATTAGGTGACGGGGAGCTGTTTTTT.

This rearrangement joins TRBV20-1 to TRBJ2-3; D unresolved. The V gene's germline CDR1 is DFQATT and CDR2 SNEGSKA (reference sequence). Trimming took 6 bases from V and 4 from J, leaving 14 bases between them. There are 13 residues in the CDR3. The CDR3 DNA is TGCAGTGCAGCCCCCTATCGGGCAGATACGCAGTATTTT. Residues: CSAAPYRADTQYF.